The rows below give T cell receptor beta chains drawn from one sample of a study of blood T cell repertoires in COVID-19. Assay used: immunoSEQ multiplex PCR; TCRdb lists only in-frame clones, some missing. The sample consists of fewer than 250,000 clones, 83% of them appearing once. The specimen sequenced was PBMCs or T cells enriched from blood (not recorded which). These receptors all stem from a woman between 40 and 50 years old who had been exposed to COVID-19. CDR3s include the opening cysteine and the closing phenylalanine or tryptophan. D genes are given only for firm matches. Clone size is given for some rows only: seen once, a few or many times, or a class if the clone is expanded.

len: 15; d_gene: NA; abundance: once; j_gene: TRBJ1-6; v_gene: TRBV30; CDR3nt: TGTGCCTGGAGTGCCTCGGGGGGATCAGCCTCACCCCTCCACTTT; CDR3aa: CAWSASGGSASPLHF
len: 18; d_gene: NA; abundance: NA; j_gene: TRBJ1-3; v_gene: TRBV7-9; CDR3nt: TGTGCCAGCAGCTTAGGATCTGGGCAGGGACACTCTGGAAACACCATATATTTT; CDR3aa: CASSLGSGQGHSGNTIYF
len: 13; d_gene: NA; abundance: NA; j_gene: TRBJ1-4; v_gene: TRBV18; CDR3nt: TGTGCCAGCTCACCTGGGGCGAATGAAAAACTGTTTTTT; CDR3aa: CASSPGANEKLFF
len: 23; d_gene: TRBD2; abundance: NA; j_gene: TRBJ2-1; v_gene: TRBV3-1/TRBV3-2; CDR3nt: TGTGCCAGCAGCCCGGGGGGGCCGAAAGCTTATCTCCCTGGACTAGCTAACGGAATTTCTCAGTTCTTC; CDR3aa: CASSPGGPKAYLPGLANGISQFF
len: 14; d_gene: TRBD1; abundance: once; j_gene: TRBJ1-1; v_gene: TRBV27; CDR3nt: TGTGCCACCTCCGGGACAGGGGATAACACTGAAGCTTTCTTT; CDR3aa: CATSGTGDNTEAFF
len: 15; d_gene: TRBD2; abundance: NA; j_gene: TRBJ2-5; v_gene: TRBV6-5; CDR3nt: TGTGCCAGCAGACTAGCGGGGGGGAGCAGGGAGACCCAGTACTTC; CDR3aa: CASRLAGGSRETQYF
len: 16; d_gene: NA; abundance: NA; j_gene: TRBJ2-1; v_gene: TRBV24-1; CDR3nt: TGTGCCACCAGTGATCCCAGAGGGGGGGGGCATGCTGAGCAGTTCTTC; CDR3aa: CATSDPRGGGHAEQFF
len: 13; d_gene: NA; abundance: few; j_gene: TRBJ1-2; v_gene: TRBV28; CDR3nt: TGTGCCAGCAGCCCATCCGACGGGTATGGCTACACCTTC; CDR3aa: CASSPSDGYGYTF
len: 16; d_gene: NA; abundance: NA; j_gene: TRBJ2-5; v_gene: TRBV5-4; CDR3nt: TGTGCCAGCAGCTACAGGAGAGGCTTCTCCGGGGAGACCCAGTACTTC; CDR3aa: CASSYRRGFSGETQYF
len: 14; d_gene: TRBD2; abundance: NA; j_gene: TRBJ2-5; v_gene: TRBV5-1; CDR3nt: TGCGCCAGCCGCCCCGGGGGGTCGCAAGAGACCCAGTACTTC; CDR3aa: CASRPGGSQETQYF
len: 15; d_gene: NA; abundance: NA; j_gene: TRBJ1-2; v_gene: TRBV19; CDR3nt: TGTGCCAGTAGTCTCACAGGGTACGAGTACTATGGCTACACCTTC; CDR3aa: CASSLTGYEYYGYTF
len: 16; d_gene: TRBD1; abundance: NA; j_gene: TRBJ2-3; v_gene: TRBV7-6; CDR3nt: TGTGCCAGCAGCTTAGCGCCGGGACAGGGAACAGATACGCAGTATTTT; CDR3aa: CASSLAPGQGTDTQYF
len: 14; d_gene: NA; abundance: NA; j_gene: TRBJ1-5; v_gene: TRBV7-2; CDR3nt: TGTGCCAGCAGCTTACCGGCGGAGAATCAGCCCCAGCATTTT; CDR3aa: CASSLPAENQPQHF
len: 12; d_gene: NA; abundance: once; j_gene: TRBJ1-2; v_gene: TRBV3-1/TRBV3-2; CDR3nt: TGTGCCAGCAGCCAAGATGAGCGGGGCTACACCTTC; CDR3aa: CASSQDERGYTF
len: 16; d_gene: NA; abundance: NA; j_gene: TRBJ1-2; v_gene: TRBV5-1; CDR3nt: TGCGCCAGCAGCTCCGTTGGGGGGATGAGGAACTATGGCTACACCTTC; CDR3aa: CASSSVGGMRNYGYTF
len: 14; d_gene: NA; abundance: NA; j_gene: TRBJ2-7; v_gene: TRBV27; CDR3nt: TGTGCCAGCAGTTCGGAAGCGGACCCCTACGAGCAGTACTTC; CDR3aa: CASSSEADPYEQYF
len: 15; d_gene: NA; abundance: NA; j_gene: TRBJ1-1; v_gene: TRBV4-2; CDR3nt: TGTGCCAGCAGCCAAGGGGCAGGCCTGGACACTGAAGCTTTCTTT; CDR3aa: CASSQGAGLDTEAFF
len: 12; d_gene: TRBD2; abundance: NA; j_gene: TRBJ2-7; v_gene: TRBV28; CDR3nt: TGTGCCAGCAGTTTGACCGGGAGGGAGCAGTACTTC; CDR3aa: CASSLTGREQYF
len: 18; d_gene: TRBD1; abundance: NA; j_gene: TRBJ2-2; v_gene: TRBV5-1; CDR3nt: TGCGCCAGCAGCCTTAGGGAACTACAGGGGGCGAACACCGGGGAGCTGTTTTTT; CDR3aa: CASSLRELQGANTGELFF
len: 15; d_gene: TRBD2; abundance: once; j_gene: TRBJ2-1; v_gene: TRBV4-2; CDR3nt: TGTGCCAGCAGCCAAGGACTAGCTTCCTACAATGAGCAGTTCTTC; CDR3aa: CASSQGLASYNEQFF
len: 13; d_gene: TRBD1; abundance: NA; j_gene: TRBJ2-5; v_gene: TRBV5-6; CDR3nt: TGTGCCAGCAGCTACACAGACAGGGGGGCCCAGTACTTC; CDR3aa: CASSYTDRGAQYF
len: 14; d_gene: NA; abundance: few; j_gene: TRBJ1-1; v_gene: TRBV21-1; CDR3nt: TGTGCCAGCAGCATGGGCCACAGGCCCCCTGAAGCTTTCTTT; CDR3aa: CASSMGHRPPEAFF
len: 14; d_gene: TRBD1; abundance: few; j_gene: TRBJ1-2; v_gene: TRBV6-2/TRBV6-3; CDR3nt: TGTGCCAGCAGTCCCGGGACAGGGGGCTATGGCTACACCTTC; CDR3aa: CASSPGTGGYGYTF
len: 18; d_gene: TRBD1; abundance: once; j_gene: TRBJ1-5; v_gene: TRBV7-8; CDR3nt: TGTGCCAGCAGCTTCGTACAGGGGTTTTTCCTAGGCAATCAGCCCCAGCATTTT; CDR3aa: CASSFVQGFFLGNQPQHF
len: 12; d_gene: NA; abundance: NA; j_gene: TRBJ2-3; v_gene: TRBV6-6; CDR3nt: TGTGCCAGCAGCGGATCGGGAGATACGCAGTATTTT; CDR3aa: CASSGSGDTQYF
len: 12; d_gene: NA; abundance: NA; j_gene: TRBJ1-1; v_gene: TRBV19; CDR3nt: TGTGCCAGTAAGACAGGGAACACTGAAGCTTTCTTT; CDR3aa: CASKTGNTEAFF
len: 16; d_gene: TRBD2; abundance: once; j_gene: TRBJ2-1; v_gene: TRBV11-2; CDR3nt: TGTGCCAGCAGCTTAGATGTCAGCGGGGGGGTGAATGAGCAGTTCTTC; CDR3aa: CASSLDVSGGVNEQFF
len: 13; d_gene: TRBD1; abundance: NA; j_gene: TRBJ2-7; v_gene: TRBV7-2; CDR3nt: TGTGCCAGCACCAAAGACAGGGGATACGAGCAGTACTTC; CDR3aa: CASTKDRGYEQYF
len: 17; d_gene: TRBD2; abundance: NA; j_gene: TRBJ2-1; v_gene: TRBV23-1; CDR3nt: TGCGCCAGCAGTCAAGAACCCGCGGGGGGCCTTCGATCTGAGCAGTTCTTC; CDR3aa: CASSQEPAGGLRSEQFF
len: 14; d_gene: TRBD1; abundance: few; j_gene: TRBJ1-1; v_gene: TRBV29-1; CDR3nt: TGCAGCGTTTCCGTCACAGGGGGCAACACTGAAGCTTTCTTT; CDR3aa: CSVSVTGGNTEAFF
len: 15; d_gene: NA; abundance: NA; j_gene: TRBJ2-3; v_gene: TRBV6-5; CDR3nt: TGTGCCAGCAGTTACTCTGGAGGGAGCACAGATACGCAGTATTTT; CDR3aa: CASSYSGGSTDTQYF
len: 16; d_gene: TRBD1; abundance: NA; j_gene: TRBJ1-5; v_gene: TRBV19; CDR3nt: TGTGCCAGTAGTATCCCTGGACAGGGTTTCGGTCAGCCCCAGCATTTT; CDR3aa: CASSIPGQGFGQPQHF
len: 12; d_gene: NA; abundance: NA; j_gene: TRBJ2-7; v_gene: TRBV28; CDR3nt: TGTGCCAGCAGTTATGGGCCACGCGAGCAGTACTTC; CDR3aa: CASSYGPREQYF
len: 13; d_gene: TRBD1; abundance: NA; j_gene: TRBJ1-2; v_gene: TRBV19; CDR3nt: TGTGCCAGTAGTGCCCAGGGGGACTATGGCTACACCTTC; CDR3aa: CASSAQGDYGYTF
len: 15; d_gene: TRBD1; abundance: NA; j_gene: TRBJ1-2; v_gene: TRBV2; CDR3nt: TGTGCCAGCCTCCGCGACAGGGGACTTCTCTATGGCTACACCTTC; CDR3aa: CASLRDRGLLYGYTF
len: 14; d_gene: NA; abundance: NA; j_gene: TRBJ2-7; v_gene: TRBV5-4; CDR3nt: TGTGCCAGCAGCTTGATGGGCACCTCCTACGAGCAGTACTTC; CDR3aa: CASSLMGTSYEQYF
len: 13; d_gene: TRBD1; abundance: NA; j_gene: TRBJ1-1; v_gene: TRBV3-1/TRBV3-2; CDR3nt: TGTGCCAGCAGCCAAGATTGGGACAGAGAAGCTTTCTTT; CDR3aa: CASSQDWDREAFF
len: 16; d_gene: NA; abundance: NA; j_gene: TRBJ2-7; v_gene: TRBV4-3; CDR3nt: TGCGCCAGCAGCCAAGGGGCAGGGGCAGGCTCCTACGAGCAGTACTTC; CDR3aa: CASSQGAGAGSYEQYF
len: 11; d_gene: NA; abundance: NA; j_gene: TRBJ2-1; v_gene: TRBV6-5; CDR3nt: TGTGCCAGCCGGGCCTACAATGAGCAGTTCTTC; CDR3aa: CASRAYNEQFF
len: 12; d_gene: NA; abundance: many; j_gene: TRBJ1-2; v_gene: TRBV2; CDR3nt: TGTGCCAGCAGTGTATCTAGCTATGGCTACACCTTC; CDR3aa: CASSVSSYGYTF
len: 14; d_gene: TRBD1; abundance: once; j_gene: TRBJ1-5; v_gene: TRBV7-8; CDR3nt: TGTGCCAGCAGCTTACAGGGGGCAGGTCAGCCCCAGCATTTT; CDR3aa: CASSLQGAGQPQHF
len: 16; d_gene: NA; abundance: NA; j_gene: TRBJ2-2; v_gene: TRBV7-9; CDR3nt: TGTGCCAGCAGCTTAGCGTATCCGGGGGACACCGGGGAGCTGTTTTTT; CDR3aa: CASSLAYPGDTGELFF
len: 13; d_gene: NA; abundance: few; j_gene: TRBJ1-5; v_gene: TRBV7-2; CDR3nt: TGTGCCAGCAGCTTCGGAGTAAATCAGCCCCAGCATTTT; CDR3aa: CASSFGVNQPQHF
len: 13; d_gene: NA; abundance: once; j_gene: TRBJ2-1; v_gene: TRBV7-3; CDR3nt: TGTGCCAGCAGCTTGAGCCGTTCGAATGAGCAGTTCTTC; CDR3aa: CASSLSRSNEQFF
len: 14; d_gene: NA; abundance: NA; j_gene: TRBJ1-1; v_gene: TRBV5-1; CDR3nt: TGCGCCAGCAGCTCAAGGACAGCGAACACTGAAGCTTTCTTT; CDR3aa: CASSSRTANTEAFF
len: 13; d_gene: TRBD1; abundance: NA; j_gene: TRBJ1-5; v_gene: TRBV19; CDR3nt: TGTGCCAGTAGCATTAACAGGGGACAGCCCCAGCATTTT; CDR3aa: CASSINRGQPQHF
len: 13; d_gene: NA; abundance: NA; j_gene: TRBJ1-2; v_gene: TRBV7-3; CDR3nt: TGTGCCAGCAGCCAAGCCGGGGACTATGGCTACACCTTC; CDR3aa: CASSQAGDYGYTF
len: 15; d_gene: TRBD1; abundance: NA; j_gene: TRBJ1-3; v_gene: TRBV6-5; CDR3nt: TGTGCCAGCAGTCAGGGGACAGGGGCTGGAAACACCATATATTTT; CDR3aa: CASSQGTGAGNTIYF
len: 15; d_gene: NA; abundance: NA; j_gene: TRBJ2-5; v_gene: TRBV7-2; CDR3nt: TGTGCCAGCAGCTCCCAGGGGGAGGCGGGTGAGACCCAGTACTTC; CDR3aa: CASSSQGEAGETQYF
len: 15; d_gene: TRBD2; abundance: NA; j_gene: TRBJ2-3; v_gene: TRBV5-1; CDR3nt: TGCGCCAGCATCGATCCGCGGGGGAGCACAGATACGCAGTATTTT; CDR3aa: CASIDPRGSTDTQYF
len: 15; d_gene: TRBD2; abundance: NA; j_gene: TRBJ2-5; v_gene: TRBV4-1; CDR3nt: TGCGCCAGCAGCCGGCTAGCGGAAATTCAAGAGACCCAGTACTTC; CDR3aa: CASSRLAEIQETQYF
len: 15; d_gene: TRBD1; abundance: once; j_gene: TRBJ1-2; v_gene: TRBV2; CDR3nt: TGTGCCAGCAGTGGGACAGGGATATCCAACTATGGCTACACCTTC; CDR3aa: CASSGTGISNYGYTF
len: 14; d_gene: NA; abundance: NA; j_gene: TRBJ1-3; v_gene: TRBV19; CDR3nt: TGTGCCAGTACCGATTGGAGGTCTGGAAACACCATATATTTT; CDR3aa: CASTDWRSGNTIYF
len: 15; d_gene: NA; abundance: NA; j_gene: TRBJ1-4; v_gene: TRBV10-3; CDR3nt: TGTGCCATCAGTGCCTTGGGGCAGGGCGGTGAAAAACTGTTTTTT; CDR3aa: CAISALGQGGEKLFF